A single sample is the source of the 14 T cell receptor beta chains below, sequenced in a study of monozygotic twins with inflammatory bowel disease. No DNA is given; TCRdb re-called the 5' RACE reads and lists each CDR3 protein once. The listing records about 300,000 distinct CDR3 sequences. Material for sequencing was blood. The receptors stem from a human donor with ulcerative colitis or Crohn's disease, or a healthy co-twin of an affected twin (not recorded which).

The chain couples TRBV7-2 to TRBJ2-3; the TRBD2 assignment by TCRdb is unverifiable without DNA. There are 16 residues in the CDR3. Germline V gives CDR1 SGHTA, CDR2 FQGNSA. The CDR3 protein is CASSLGSGLPTDTQYF. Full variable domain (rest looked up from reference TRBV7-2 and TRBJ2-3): GAGVSQSPSNKVTEKGKDVELRCDPISGHTALYWYRQSLGQGLEFLIYFQGNSAPDKSGLPSDRFSAERTGGSVSTLTIQRTQQEDSAVYLCASSLGSGLPTDTQYFGPGTRLTVL.

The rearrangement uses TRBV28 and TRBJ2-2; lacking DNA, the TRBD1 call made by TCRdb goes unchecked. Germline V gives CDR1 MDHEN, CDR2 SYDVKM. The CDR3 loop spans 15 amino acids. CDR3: CASISPGQGIGELFF.

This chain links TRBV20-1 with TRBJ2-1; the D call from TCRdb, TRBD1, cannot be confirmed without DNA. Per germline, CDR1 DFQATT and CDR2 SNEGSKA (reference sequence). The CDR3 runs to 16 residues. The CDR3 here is CSASAPDKSSYNEQFF.

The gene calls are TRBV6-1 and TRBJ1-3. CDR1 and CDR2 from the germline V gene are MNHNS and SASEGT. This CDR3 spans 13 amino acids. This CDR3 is CASSEQTGNTIYF.

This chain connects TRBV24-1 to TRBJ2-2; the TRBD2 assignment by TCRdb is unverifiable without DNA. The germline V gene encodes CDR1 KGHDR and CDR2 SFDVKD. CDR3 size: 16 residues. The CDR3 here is CATSGGPRLNTGELFF.

CDR3 residues: CASSLFQHRGWQGGLENTEAFF. The rearrangement uses TRBV5-1 and TRBJ1-1. The CDR3 has 22 amino acids. Germline V CDR1 and CDR2: SGHRS, YFSETQ. Filled out from reference TRBV5-1 and TRBJ1-1, the complete variable domain reads KAGVTQTPRYLIKTRGQQVTLSCSPISGHRSVSWYQQTPGQGLQFLFEYFSETQRNKGNFPGRFSGRQFSNSRSEMNVSTLELGDSALYLCASSLFQHRGWQGGLENTEAFFGQGTRLTVV.

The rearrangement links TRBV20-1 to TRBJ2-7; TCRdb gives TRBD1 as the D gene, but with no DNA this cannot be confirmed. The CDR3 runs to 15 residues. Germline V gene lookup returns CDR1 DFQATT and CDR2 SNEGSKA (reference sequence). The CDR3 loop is CSAPRGQISSYEQYF.

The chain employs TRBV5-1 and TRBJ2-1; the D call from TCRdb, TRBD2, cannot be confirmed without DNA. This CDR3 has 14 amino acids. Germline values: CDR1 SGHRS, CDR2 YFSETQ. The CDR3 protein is CASSLGQGESEQFF.

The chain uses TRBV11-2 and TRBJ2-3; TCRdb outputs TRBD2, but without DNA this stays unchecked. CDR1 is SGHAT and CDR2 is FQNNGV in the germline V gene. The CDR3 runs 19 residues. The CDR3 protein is CASSRSAVRLAGDRDTQYF.

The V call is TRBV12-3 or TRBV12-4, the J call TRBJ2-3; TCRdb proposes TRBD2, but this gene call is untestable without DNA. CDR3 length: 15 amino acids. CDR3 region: CASSSRVADTDTQYF.

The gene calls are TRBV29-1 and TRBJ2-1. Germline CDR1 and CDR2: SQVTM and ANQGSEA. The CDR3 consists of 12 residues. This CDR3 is CSGSWTYNEQFF.

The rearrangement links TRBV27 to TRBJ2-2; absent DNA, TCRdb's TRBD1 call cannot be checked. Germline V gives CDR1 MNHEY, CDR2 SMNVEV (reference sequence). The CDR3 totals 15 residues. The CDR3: CASSIWGRNTGELFF.

The CDR3 here is CASSEYGGGYTF. The chain links TRBV25-1 to TRBJ1-2. The V gene's germline CDR1 is MGHDK and CDR2 SYGVNS. The CDR3 covers 12 residues.

The CDR3 sequence is CASSTGGAMTLGELFF. V usage is TRBV12-3 or TRBV12-4 and J usage is TRBJ2-2; without DNA, the TCRdb call of TRBD2 cannot be checked. The CDR3 has 16 residues.